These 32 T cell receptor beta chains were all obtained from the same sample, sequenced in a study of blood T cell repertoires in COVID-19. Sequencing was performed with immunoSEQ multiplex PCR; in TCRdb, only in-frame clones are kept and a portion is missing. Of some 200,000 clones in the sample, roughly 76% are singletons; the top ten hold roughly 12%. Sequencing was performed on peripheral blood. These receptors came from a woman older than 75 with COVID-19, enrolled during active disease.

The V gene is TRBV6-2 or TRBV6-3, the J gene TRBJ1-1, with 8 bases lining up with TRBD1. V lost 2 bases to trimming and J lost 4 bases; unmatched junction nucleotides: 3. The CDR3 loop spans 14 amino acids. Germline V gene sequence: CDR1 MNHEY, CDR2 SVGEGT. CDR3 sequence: CASSYLTGGTEAFF. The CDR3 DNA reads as TGTGCCAGCAGTTACCTCACAGGGGGCACTGAAGCTTTCTTT.

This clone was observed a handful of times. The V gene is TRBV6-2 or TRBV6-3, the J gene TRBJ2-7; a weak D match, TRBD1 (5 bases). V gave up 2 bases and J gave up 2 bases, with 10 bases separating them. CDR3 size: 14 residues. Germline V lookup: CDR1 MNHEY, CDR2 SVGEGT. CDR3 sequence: CASSYLGETYEQYF. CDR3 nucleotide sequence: TGTGCCAGCAGTTACCTAGGGGAAACCTACGAGCAGTACTTC.

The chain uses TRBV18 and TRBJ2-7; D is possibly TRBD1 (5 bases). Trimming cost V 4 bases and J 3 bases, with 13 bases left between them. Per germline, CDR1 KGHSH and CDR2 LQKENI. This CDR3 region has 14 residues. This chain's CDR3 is CASSQSLTDYEQYF. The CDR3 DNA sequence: TGTGCCAGCTCACAATCCCTGACAGACTACGAGCAGTACTTC.

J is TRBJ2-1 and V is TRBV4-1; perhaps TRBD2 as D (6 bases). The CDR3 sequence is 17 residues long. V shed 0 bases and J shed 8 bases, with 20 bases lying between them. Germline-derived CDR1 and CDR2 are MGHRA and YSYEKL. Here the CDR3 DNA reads TGCGCCAGCAGCCAAGACGGGGCGGGGCCCGCTAGGGATGAGCAGTTCTTC. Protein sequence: CASSQDGAGPARDEQFF.

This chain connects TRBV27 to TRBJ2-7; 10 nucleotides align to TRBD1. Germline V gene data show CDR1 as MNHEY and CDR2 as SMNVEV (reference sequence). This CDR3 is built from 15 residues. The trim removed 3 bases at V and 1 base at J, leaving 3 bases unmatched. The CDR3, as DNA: TGTGCCAGCAGTTTGGGACAGGGGTGGTCCTACGAGCAGTACTTC. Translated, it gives CASSLGQGWSYEQYF.

CDR3 sequence: CASSERDRGGYTF. CDR3 bases: TGTGCCAGCAGTGAACGGGACAGGGGTGGCTACACCTTC. The chain has TRBV6-1 and TRBJ1-2, with TRBD1 identical over 10 bases. CDR1 and CDR2 from the germline V gene are MNHNS and SASEGT. Unmatched junction bases numbered 1, after V lost 2 bases and J lost 7 bases. This CDR3 contains 13 residues.

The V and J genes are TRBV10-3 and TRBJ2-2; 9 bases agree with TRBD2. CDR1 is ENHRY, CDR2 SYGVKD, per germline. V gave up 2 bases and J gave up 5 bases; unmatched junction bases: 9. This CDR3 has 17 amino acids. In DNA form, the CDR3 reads TGTGCCATCAGTGAGGTAGCGGGGGCGACTAGAACCGGGGAGCTGTTTTTT. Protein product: CAISEVAGATRTGELFF.

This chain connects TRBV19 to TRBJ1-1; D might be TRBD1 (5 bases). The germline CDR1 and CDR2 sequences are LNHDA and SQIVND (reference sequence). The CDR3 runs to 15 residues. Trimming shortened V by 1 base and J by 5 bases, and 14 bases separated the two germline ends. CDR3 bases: TGTGCCAGTAGTATAGCGGGCAGGGTGGGTACTGAAGCTTTCTTT. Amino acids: CASSIAGRVGTEAFF.

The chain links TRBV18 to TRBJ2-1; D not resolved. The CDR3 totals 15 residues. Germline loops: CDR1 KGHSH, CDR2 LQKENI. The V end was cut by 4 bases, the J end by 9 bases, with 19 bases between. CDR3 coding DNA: TGTGCCAGCTCACGAAACACAGTGGAATTAGGTGAGCAGTTCTTC. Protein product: CASSRNTVELGEQFF.

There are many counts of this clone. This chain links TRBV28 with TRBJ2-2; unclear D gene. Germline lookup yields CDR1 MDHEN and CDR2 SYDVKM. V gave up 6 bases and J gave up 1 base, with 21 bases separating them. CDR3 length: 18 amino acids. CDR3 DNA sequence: TGTGCCAGCAGCCTCCTTACTAAGCGCCTAAAGAACACCGGGGAGCTGTTTTTT. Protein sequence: CASSLLTKRLKNTGELFF.

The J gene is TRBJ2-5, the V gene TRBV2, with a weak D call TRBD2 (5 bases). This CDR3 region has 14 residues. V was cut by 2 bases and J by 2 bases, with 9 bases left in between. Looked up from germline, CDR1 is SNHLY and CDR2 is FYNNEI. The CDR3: CASSERTAQETQYF. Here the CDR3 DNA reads TGTGCCAGCAGTGAAAGGACTGCACAAGAGACCCAGTACTTC.

This CDR3 reads CSVKKTGEYQETQYF. The CDR3 DNA sequence: TGCAGCGTTAAAAAGACAGGGGAGTACCAAGAGACCCAGTACTTC. This sequence joins TRBV29-1 and TRBJ2-5; 8 bases line up with TRBD1. Trimming removed 5 bases from V and 0 bases from J; junction bases left unmatched: 8. The CDR3 has 15 amino acids. CDR1 is SQVTM and CDR2 is ANQGSEA in the germline V gene.

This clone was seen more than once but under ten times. The CDR3: CASSERLAGYNEQFF. CDR3 sequence (DNA): TGTGCCAGCAGCGAACGACTAGCGGGCTACAATGAGCAGTTCTTC. The V and J genes are TRBV9 and TRBJ2-1; 10 bases align to TRBD2. Germline V lookup: CDR1 SGDLS, CDR2 YYNGEE. This CDR3 region has 15 residues. The V and J ends lost 3 bases and 3 bases, in that order; junction bases with no gene match: 3.

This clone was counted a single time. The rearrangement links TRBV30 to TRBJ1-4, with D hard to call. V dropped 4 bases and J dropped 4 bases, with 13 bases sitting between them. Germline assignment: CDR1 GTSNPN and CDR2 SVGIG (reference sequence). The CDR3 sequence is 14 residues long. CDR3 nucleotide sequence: TGTGCCTGGATCGACGAGGCTTTTAATGAAAAACTGTTTTTT. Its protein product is CAWIDEAFNEKLFF.

Here the CDR3 reads CAISVPPQGSTDTQYF. The DNA for the CDR3 is TGTGCCATCAGTGTCCCTCCACAGGGCTCGACAGATACGCAGTATTTT. V usage is TRBV10-3 and J usage is TRBJ2-3, with D possibly TRBD1 on 6 matching bases. Germline CDR1 and CDR2: ENHRY and SYGVKD. The CDR3 totals 16 residues. With 4 bases removed from V and 3 bases from J, the gap between germline ends came to 17 bases.

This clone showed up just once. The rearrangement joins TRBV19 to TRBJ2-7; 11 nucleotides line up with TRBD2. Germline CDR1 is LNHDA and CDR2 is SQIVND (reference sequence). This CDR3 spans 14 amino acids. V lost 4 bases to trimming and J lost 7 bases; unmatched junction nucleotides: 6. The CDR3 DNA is TGTGCCAGTAGTACCCATCGACTAGCGGGGGAGCAGTACTTC. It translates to CASSTHRLAGEQYF.

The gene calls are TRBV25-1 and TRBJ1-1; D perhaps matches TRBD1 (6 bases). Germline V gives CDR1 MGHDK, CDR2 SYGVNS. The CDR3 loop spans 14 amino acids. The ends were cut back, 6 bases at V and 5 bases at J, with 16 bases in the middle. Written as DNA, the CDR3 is TGTGCCAGCAGCCCAACAGGGCGTAGGACTGAAGCTTTCTTT. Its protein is CASSPTGRRTEAFF.

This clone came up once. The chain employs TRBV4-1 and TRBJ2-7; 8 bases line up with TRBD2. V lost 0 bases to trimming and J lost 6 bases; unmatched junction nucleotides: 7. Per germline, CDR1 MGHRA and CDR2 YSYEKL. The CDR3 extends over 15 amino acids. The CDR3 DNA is TGCGCCAGCAGCCAAGATCCAGCGGGAGTGTCCGAGCAGTACTTC. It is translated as CASSQDPAGVSEQYF.

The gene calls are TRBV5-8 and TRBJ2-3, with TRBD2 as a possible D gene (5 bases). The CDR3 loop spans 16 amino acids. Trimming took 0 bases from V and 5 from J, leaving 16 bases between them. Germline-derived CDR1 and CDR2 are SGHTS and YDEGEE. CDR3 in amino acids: CASSLAAHSGIDTQYF. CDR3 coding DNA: TGTGCCAGCAGCTTGGCAGCTCACTCCGGGATAGATACGCAGTATTTT.

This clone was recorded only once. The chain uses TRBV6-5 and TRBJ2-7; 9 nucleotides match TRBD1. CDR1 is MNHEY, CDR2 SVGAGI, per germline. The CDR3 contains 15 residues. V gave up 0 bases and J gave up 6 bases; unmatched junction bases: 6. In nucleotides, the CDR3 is TGTGCCAGCAGTTACTCCGGGACAGGGTGGTCCGAGCAGTACTTC. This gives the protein CASSYSGTGWSEQYF.

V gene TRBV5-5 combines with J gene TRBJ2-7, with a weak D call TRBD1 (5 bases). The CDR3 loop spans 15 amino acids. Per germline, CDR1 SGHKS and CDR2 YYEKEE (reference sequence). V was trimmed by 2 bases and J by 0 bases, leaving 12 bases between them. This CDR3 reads CASSLGVGSSYEQYF. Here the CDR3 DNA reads TGTGCCAGCAGCTTAGGGGTGGGTAGCTCCTACGAGCAGTACTTC.

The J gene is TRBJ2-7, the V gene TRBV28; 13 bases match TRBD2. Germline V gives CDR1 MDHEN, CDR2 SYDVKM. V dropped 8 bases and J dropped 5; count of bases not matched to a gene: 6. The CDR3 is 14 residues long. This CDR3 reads CASEGTSGNNEQYF. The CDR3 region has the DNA TGTGCCAGCGAAGGGACTAGCGGGAACAACGAGCAGTACTTC.

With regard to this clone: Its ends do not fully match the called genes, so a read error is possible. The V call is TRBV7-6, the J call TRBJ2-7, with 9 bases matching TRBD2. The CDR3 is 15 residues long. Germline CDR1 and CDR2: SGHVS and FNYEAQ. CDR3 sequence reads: CASSLGGGRAGEQYF. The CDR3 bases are TGTGCCAGCAGTTTAGGAGGCGGGAGGGCCGGTGAGCAGTACTTC. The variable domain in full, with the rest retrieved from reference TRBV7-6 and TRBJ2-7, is GAGVSQSPRYKVTKRGQDVALRCDPISGHVSLYWYRQALGQGPEFLTYFNYEAQQDKSGLPNDRFSAERPEGSISTLTIQRTEQRDSAMYRCASSLGGGRAGEQYFGPGTRLTVT.

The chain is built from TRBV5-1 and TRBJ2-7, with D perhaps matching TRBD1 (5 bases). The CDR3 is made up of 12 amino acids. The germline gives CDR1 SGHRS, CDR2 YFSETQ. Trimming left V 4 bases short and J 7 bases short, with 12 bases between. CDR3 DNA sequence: TGCGCCAGCAGCCCAGGAGACAGAGAGCAGTACTTC. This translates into CASSPGDREQYF.

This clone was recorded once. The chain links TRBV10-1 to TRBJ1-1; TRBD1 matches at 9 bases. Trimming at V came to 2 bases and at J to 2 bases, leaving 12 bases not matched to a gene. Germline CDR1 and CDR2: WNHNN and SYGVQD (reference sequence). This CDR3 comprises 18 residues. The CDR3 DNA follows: TGCGCCAGCAGTGAGGGTACCAGGGACAGGGCTCCAAACACTGAAGCTTTCTTT. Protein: CASSEGTRDRAPNTEAFF.

CDR3 amino acids: CASSKGGLAAETQYF. CDR3 in DNA: TGCGCCAGCAGCAAGGGGGGACTAGCGGCGGAGACCCAGTACTTC. The chain is built from TRBV5-1 and TRBJ2-5, with 11 bases matching TRBD2. The V and J ends lost 4 bases and 5 bases, in that order; junction bases with no gene match: 7. CDR1 SGHRS and CDR2 YFSETQ come from the germline V gene. CDR3 length: 15 residues.

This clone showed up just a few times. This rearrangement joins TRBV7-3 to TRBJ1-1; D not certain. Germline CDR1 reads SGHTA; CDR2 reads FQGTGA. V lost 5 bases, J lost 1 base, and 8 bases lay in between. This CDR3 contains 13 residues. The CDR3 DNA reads TGTGCCAGCAGCCTCACCAGGAACACTGAAGCTTTCTTT. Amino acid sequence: CASSLTRNTEAFF.

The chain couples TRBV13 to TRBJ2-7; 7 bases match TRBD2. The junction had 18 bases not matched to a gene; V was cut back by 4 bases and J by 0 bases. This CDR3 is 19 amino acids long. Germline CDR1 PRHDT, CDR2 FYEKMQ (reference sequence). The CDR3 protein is CASSSWGGDANPTSYEQYF. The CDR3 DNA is TGTGCCAGCAGCTCCTGGGGGGGGGACGCAAACCCTACCTCCTACGAGCAGTACTTC.

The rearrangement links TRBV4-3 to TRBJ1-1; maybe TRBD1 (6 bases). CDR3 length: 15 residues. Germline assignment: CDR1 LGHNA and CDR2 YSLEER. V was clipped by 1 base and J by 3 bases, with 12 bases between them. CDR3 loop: CASSQVGGTDTEAFF. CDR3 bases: TGCGCCAGCAGCCAAGTAGGGGGTACGGACACTGAAGCTTTCTTT.

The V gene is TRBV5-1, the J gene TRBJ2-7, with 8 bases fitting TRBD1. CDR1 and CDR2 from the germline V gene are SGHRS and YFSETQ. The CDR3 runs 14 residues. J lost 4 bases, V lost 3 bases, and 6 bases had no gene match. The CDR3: CASSSPGQDYEQYF. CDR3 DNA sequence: TGCGCCAGCAGCTCCCCGGGACAGGATTACGAGCAGTACTTC.

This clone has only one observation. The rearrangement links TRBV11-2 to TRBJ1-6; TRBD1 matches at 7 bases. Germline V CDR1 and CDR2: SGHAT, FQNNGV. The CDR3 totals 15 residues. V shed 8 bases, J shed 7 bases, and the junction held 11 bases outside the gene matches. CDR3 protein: CASSRQGQENSPLHF. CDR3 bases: TGTGCCAGCTCAAGACAGGGACAAGAGAATTCACCCCTCCACTTT. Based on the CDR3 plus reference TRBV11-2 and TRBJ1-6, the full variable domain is EAGVAQSPRYKIIEKRQSVAFWCNPISGHATLYWYQQILGQGPKLLIQFQNNGVVDDSQLPKDRFSAERLKGVDSTLKIQPAKLEDSAVYLCASSRQGQENSPLHFGNGTRLTVT.

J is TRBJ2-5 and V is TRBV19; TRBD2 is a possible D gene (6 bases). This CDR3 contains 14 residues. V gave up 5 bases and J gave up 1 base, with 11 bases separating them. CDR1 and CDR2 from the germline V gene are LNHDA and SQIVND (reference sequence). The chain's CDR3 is CASSAGRFQETQYF. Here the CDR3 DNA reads TGTGCCAGTAGTGCGGGACGTTTCCAAGAGACCCAGTACTTC.